The entry below describes one T cell receptor beta chain. Here immunoSEQ multiplex PCR was the method, and the copy in TCRdb shows in-frame clones only, minus some. This repertoire shows roughly 250,000 clones, 70% found once; its top ten account for 15%. CDR3 size: 14 residues. In germline, CDR1 is ENHRY, CDR2 SYGVKD. V lost 3 bases, J lost 6 bases, and 14 bases lay in between. The data were taken from a study of cytotoxic CD8 clonotypes in ibrutinib-treated CLL. The chain joins TRBV10-3 to TRBJ1-2; D may be TRBD1 (6 bases). Sequencing was performed on PBMCs, taken after 24 months of ibrutinib treatment. The TCR comes from a human donor with chronic lymphocytic leukemia. The DNA for the CDR3 is TGTGCCATCAGTGATCCAACAGGGCCCCATGGCTACACCTTC. Protein sequence: CAISDPTGPHGYTF.